The T cell receptor (beta chain) described here comes from a study of blood T cell repertoires in COVID-19. Study context: Collection of acute and convalescent COVID-19 samples took place in the United States, Italy and Spain. T cells, B-cell-depleted T cells, or PBMCs provided the cDNA or gDNA that served as material.

In the study's own analysis: Scientists estimated how many nucleated cells there were by amplifying reference gene primers. Profiling relied on immunoSEQ multiplex PCR, and the TCRdb table lists in-frame clones only, not all of them. The V and J calls and the clone size are those of that table, but D and trimming were determined from the DNA. The top ten clones hold more than 4% of a sample with just under 80,000 clones, 75% to 90% of them seen once. CDR1 and CDR2 (germline): LGHDT, YNNKEL (reference sequence). This CDR3 spans 14 amino acids. V lost 1 base to trimming and J lost 7 bases, with 10 bases between them.

V is TRBV3-1 (or the pseudogene TRBV3-2) and J is TRBJ2-2; D is possibly TRBD2 (5 bases). Sequencing was performed on peripheral blood. The clonotype originates from a woman aged 70-85 years with acute or convalescent COVID-19. CDR3 region: CASSQALGIGELFF. The CDR3 nucleotides read TGTGCCAGCAGCCAAGCCCTCGGGATCGGGGAGCTGTTTTTT.